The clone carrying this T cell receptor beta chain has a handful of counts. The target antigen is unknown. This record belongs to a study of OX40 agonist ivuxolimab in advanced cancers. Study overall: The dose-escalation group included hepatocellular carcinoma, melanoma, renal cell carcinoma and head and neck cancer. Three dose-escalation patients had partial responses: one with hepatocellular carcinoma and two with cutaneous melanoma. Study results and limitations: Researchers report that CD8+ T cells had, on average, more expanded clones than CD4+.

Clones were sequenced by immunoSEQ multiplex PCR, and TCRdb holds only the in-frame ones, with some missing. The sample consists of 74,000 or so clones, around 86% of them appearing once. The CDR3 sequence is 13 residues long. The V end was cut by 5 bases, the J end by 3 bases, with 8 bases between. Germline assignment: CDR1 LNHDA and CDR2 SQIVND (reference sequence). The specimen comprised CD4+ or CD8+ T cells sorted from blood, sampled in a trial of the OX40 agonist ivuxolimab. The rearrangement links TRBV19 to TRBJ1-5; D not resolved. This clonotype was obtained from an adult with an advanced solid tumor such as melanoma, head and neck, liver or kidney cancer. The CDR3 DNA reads TGTGCCAGTAGTGGGCAACTCAATCAGCCCCAGCATTTT. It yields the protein CASSGQLNQPQHF.